The entry below gives a single TCR beta chain sequence along with its context. Antigen: not known. CDR1 is ENHRY, CDR2 SYGVKD, per germline. V lost 10 bases to trimming and J lost 6 bases, with 10 bases between them. The CDR3 consists of 10 residues. This sample is drawn from a study of cytomegalovirus exposure and HLA in healthy donors. Study-wide background: It was reported in a later analysis that the same platform had been used for the 110 or so validation repertoires as for the approximately 700 first-cohort repertoires. General observations from the study: The study recorded over 150 TCR beta chains that were cytomegalovirus-associated. In vitro data verified a few CMV-associated chains as specific for CMV antigens.

The repertoire was sequenced with immunoSEQ multiplex PCR; TCRdb's copy has only in-frame clones and lacks some. The table lists some 120,000 clones, just under 95% of them singletons. The donors were in the roughly 110-subject validation cohort; that cohort was separate from the roughly 730-subject first cohort. The sequencing input was PBMCs. This sequence joins TRBV10-3 and TRBJ2-7; TRBD1 is a possible D gene (5 bases). The receptor's source is a woman younger than 30 in good health and CMV-seronegative. In DNA, the CDR3 is TGTGCCACAGGGTACCCCGAGCAGTACTTC. Its protein product is CATGYPEQYF.